This TCR beta chain was recorded in a study of vaccination and CD4 T cells after COVID-19. The Oncomine TCR Beta short-read assay generated sequence data from the DNA of cultured CD4+ T cells. TCRdb reprocessed the PCR reads via MiXCR and lists one record per CDR3 protein. The sample carries roughly 14,000 distinct CDR3 sequences, more than 35% recorded once. In this sample, this clonotype turned up a few times. Antigen unknown. CDR3 length equals 14 residues. The V gene lost 3 bases and the J gene lost 10 bases, with 18 bases spanning the gap. CDR1 and CDR2 (germline): ENHRY, SYGVKD. Treatment reported: roughly 10-day PBMC culture with coronavirus spike peptide pools or control peptides (ViraFEST assay).

The source of this sequence is a human donor who had recovered from COVID-19. The chain employs TRBV10-3 and TRBJ1-1; D possibly corresponds to TRBD1 (5 bases). Sequenced here: CD4+ T cells from blood, cultured in vitro, sampled before SARS-CoV-2 vaccination. The CDR3 DNA follows: TGTGCCATCAGTGACCCGGTGGGGGTCGGGGGAGCTTTCTTT. Its protein product is CAISDPVGVGGAFF.